This T cell receptor (beta chain) was captured in a study of beta chain features in type 1 diabetes. The study's findings and limits: Moderately but significantly shorter TCRB CDR3s were found in Type 1 diabetes patients in all four CD4+ subsets.

This clone has just a few counts. Its cognate antigen is unknown. Isolated RNA was reverse transcribed in full, so expressed TCRB transcripts were sequenced. Repertoires were generated with immunoSEQ multiplex PCR, while TCRdb's copy carries only in-frame clones and drops some. The table includes hundreds of thousands of clones, about 15% detected once. The TCR sequence derives from a man aged 18 to 30 with type 1 diabetes. The sequenced sample consisted of naive CD4+ T cells from blood.

CDR3 loop: CAISDGRGNEQFF. CDR3 bases: TGTGCCATCAGTGACGGTCGAGGGAATGAGCAGTTCTTC. The chain couples TRBV10-3 to TRBJ2-1; a possible D gene is TRBD2 (5 bases). The germline V and J ends were trimmed by 3 bases and 7 bases, with 10 bases remaining between them. Looked up from germline, CDR1 is ENHRY and CDR2 is SYGVKD. The CDR3 runs 13 residues.